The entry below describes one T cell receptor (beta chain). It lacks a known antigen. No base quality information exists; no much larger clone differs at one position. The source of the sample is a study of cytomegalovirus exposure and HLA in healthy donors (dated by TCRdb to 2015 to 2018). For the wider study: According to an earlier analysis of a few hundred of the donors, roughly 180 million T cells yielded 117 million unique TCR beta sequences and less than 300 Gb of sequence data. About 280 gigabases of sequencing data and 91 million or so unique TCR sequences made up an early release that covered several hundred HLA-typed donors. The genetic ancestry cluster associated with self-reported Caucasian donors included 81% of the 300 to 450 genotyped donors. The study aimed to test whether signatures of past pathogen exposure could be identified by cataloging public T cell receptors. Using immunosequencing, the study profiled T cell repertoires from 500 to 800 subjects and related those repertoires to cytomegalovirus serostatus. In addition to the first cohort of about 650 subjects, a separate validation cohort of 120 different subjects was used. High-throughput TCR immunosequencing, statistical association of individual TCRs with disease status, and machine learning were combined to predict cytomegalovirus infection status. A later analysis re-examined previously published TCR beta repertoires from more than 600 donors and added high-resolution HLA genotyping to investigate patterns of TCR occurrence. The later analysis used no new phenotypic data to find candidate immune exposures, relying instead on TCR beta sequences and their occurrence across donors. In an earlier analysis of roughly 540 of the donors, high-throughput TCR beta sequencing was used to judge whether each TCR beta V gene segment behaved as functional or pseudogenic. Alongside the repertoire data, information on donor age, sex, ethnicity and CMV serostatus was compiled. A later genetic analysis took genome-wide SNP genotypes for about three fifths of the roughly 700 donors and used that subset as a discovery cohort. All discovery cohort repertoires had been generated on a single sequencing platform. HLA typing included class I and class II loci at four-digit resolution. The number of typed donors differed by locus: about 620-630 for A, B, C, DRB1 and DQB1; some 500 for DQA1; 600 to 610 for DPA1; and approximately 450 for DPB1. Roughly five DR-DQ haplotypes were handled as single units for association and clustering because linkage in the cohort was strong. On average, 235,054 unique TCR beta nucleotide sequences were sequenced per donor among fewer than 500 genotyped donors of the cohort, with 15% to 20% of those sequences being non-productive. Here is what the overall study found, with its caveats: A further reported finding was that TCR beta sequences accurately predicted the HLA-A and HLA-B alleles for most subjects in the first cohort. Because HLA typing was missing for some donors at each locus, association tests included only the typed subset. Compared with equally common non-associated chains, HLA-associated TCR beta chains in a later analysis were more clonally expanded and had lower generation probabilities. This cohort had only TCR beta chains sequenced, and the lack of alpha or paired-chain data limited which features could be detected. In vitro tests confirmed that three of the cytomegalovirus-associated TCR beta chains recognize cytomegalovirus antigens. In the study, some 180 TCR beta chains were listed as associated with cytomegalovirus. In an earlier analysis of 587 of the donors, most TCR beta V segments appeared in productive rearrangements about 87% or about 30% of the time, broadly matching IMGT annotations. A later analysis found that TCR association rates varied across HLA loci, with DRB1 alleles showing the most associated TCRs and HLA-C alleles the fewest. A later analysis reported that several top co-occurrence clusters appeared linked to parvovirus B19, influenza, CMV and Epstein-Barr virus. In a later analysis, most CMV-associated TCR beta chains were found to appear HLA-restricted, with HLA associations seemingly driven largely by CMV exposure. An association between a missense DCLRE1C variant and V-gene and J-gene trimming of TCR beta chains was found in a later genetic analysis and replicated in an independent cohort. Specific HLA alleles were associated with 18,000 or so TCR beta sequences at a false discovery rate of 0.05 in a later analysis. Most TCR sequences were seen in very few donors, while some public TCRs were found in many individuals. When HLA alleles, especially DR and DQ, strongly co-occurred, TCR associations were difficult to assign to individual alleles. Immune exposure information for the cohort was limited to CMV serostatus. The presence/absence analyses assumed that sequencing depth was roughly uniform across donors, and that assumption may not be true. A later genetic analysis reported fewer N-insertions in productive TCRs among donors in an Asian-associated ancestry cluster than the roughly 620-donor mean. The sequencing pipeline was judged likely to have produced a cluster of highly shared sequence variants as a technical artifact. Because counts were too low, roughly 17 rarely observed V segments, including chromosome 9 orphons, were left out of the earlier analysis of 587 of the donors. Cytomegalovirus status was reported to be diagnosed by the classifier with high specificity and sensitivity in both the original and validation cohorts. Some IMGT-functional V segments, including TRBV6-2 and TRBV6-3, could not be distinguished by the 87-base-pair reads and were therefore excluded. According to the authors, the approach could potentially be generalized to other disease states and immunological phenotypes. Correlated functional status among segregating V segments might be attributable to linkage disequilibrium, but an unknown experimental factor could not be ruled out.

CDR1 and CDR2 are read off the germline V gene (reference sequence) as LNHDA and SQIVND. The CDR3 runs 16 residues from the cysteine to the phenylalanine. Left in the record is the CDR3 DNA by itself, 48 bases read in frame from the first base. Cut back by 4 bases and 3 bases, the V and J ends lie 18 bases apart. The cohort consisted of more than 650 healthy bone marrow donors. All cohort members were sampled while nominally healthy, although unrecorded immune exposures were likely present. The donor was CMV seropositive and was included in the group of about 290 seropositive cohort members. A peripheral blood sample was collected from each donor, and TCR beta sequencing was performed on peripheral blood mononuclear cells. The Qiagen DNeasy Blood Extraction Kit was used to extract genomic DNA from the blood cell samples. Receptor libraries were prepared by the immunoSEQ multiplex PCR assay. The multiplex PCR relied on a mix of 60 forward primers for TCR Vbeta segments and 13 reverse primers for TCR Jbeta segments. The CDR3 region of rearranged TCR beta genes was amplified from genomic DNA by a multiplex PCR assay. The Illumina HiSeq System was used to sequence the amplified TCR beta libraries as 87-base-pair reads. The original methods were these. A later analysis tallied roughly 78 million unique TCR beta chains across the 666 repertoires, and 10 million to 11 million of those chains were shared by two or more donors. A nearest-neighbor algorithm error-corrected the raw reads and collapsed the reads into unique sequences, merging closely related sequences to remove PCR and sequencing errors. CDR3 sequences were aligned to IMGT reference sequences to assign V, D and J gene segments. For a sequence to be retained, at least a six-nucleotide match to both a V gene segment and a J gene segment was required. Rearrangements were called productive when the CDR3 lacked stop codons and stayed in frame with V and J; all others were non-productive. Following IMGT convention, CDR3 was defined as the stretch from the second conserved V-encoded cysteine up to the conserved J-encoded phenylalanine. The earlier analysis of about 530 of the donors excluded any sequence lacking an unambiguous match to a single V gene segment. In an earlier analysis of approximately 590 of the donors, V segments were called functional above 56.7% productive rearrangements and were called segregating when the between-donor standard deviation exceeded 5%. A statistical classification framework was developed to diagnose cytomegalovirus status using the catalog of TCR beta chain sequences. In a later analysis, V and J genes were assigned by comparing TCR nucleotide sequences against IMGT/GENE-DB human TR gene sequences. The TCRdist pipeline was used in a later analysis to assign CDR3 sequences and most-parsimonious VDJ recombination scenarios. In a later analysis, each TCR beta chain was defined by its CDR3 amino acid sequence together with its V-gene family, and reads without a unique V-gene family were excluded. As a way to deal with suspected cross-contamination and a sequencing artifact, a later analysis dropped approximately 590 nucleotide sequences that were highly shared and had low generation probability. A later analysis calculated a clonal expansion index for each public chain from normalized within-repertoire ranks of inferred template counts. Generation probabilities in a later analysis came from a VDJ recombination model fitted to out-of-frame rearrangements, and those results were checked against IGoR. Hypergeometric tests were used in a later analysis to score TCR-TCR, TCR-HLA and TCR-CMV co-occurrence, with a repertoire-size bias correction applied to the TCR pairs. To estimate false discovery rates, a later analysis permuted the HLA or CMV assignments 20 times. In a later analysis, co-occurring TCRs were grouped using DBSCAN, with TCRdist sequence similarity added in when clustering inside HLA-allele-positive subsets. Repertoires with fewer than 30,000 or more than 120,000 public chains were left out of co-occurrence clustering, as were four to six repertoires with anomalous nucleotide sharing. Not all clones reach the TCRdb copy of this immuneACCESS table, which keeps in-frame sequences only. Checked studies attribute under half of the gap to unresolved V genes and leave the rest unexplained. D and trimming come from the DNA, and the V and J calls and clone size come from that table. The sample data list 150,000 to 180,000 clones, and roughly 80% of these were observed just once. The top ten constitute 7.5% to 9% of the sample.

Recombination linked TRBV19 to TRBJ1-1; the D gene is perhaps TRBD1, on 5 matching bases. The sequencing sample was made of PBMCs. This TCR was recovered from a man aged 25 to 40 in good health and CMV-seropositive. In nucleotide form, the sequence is TGTGCCAGTAGTAGAGCGGGGGTGAGGCGTGACACTGAAGCTTTCTTT. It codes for CASSRAGVRRDTEAFF. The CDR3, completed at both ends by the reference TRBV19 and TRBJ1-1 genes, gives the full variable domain DGGITQSPKYLFRKEGQNVTLSCEQNLNHDAMYWYRQDPGQGLRLIYYSQIVNDFQKGDIAEGYSVSREKKESFPLTVTSAQKNPTAFYLCASSRAGVRRDTEAFFGQGTRLTVV.